What follows are 25 T cell receptor beta chains derived from one specimen sequenced in a study of post-analysis software for immune sequencing data. Unique molecular identifiers had been added to the TCR beta cDNA libraries. Each CDR3 protein is one row after TCRdb ran MiXCR on the PCR reads. Of about half a million distinct CDR3 sequences in the sample, around a third were seen once. Findings and limits, study-wide: TRBV5-6, TRBV5-1 and TRBV20-1 were among four or five TRBV segments more frequent in patients than controls.

No cognate antigen is known for these TCRs. The material sequenced was blood. The receptor source for this set is a girl younger than 18 with multiple sclerosis.

The genes are TRBV12-3 or TRBV12-4 and TRBJ2-5; perhaps TRBD2 as D (6 bases). The CDR3 runs 13 residues. V lost 8 bases and J lost 2, with 12 bases in between. The CDR3 DNA follows: TGTGCCAGCGGGGGGAGCTTTCAAGAGACCCAGTACTTC. Translated: CASGGSFQETQYF.

This chain links TRBV12-3 or TRBV12-4 with TRBJ2-5; D possibly matches TRBD1 or TRBD2 (6 bases each). The length of the CDR3 is 17 residues. The V end was cut by 8 bases, the J end by 1 base, with 23 bases between. CDR3 coding DNA: TGTGCCAGCGAGAGGGGGGTGGGTACTAGTGGCCAAGAGACCCAGTACTTC. Encoded protein: CASERGVGTSGQETQYF.

V usage is TRBV5-1 and J usage is TRBJ1-1; no firm D call. This CDR3 has 14 amino acids. Germline values: CDR1 SGHRS, CDR2 YFSETQ. The ends were cut back, 4 bases at V and 1 base at J, with 11 bases in the middle. For the CDR3, the DNA is TGCGCCAGCAGCGGGAACATGCCGAACACTGAAGCTTTCTTT. The encoded protein is CASSGNMPNTEAFF.

The chain carries TRBV10-3 and TRBJ1-2; TRBD1 agrees at 9 bases. This CDR3 has 14 amino acids. Germline values: CDR1 ENHRY, CDR2 SYGVKD. V gave up 6 bases and J gave up 4 bases; unmatched junction bases: 6. CDR3 in amino acids: CAISVTGGAYGYTF. CDR3 nucleotide sequence: TGTGCCATCAGCGTCACAGGGGGCGCCTATGGCTACACCTTC.

The CDR3 region is CASSRSVNTEAFF. The CDR3, as DNA: TGCGCCAGCAGTAGGTCAGTTAACACTGAAGCTTTCTTT. V and J are TRBV5-1 and TRBJ1-1; D gene uncertain. Trimming pared 5 bases from V and 2 bases from J, leaving 10 bases between. The length of the CDR3 is 13 residues. CDR1 and CDR2 (germline): SGHRS, YFSETQ.

This chain joins TRBV12-3 or TRBV12-4 and TRBJ1-5; D unclear. The ends were cut back, 11 bases at V and 4 bases at J, with 15 bases in the middle. The CDR3 is 13 amino acids. This CDR3 is CACRPEPNQPQHF. The CDR3 DNA is TGTGCCTGCCGGCCGGAACCTAATCAGCCCCAGCATTTT.

The chain couples TRBV5-1 to TRBJ1-5; 7 nucleotides agree with TRBD1. This CDR3 is built from 16 residues. The junction had 14 bases not matched to a gene; V was cut back by 4 bases and J by 7 bases. The germline V gene encodes CDR1 SGHRS and CDR2 YFSETQ. The CDR3 DNA follows: TGCGCCAGCAGCCCAACCGGGACAGATATCGGGCAGCCCCAGCATTTT. This gives the protein CASSPTGTDIGQPQHF.

The chain employs TRBV3-1 and TRBJ2-5; 7 bases fit TRBD1. Germline CDR1 and CDR2: LGHDT and YNNKEL (reference sequence). J lost 5 bases, V lost 5 bases, and 5 bases had no gene match. This CDR3 spans 13 amino acids. CDR3 amino acids: CASSKGGGETQYF. CDR3 in DNA: TGTGCCAGCAGCAAAGGGGGCGGGGAGACCCAGTACTTC.

There are a few counts of this clonotype. For the CDR3, the DNA is TGTGCCAGCAGCCGGGACAGGGGCGCAGAGACCCAGTACTTC. Its protein is CASSRDRGAETQYF. This chain connects TRBV9 to TRBJ2-5; 10 positions agree with TRBD1. Germline assignment: CDR1 SGDLS and CDR2 YYNGEE. The CDR3 totals 14 residues. The trim removed 4 bases at V and 4 bases at J, leaving 4 bases unmatched.

This clonotype was seen only a few times. The V gene is TRBV5-1, the J gene TRBJ2-7; D remains unclear. Germline CDR1 is SGHRS and CDR2 is YFSETQ. V lost 3 bases and J 5 bases, leaving 12 bases between the germline ends. The CDR3 runs 13 residues. CDR3 sequence reads: CASSSLVDDEQYF. For the CDR3, the DNA is TGCGCCAGCAGCTCTCTAGTGGACGACGAGCAGTACTTC.

The CDR3 DNA is TGTGCCAGCTCAGTTCGGGGATCCTACGAGCAGTACTTC. It specifies CASSVRGSYEQYF. This chain connects TRBV7-2 to TRBJ2-7, with a weak D call TRBD2 (5 bases). The germline V gene encodes CDR1 SGHTA and CDR2 FQGNSA. V lost 8 bases and J 1 base, leaving 12 bases between the germline ends. The CDR3 has 13 residues. The full variable domain, completed using reference TRBV7-2 and TRBJ2-7, is GAGVSQSPSNKVTEKGKDVELRCDPISGHTALYWYRQSLGQGLEFLIYFQGNSAPDKSGLPSDRFSAERTGGSVSTLTIQRTQQEDSAVYLCASSVRGSYEQYFGPGTRLTVT.

This clonotype was picked up a small number of times. The rearrangement uses TRBV5-1 and TRBJ2-3; the D is unclear. The CDR3 is 15 amino acids. V dropped 0 bases and J dropped 4 bases, with 12 bases sitting between them. Germline CDR1 is SGHRS and CDR2 is YFSETQ. CDR3 DNA: TGCGCCAGCAGCTTGGCCCCCCAGGTGGCAGATACGCAGTATTTT. Encoded protein: CASSLAPQVADTQYF.

This chain connects TRBV20-1 to TRBJ1-1, with 7 bases that match TRBD1. This CDR3 has 14 amino acids. CDR1 and CDR2 from the germline V gene are DFQATT and SNEGSKA (reference sequence). V shed 4 bases, J shed 5 bases, and the junction held 10 bases outside the gene matches. CDR3 sequence (DNA): TGCAGTGCTAACCTCGACAGGGAGGAAACTGAAGCTTTCTTT. It specifies CSANLDREETEAFF.

This clonotype showed up just a few times. The J gene is TRBJ2-6, the V gene TRBV15, with D unresolved. Germline V gene lookup returns CDR1 LNHNV and CDR2 YYDKDF (reference sequence). CDR3 length equals 19 residues. Trimming took 0 bases from V and 1 from J, leaving 16 bases between them. CDR3 coding DNA: TGTGCCACCAGCAGAGATTCGCGGACGCCATATTCTGGGGCCAACGTCCTGACTTTC. Amino acids: CATSRDSRTPYSGANVLTF.

The chain recombines TRBV7-8 with TRBJ1-2; TRBD1 might be the D (6 bases). In germline, CDR1 is SGHVS, CDR2 FQNEAQ. The CDR3 covers 14 residues. Trimming removed 3 bases from V and 8 bases from J, with 16 bases in between. CDR3 protein: CASSLEGGTTGYTF. The DNA for the CDR3 is TGTGCCAGCAGCTTGGAAGGTGGGACAACCGGCTACACCTTC.

V usage is TRBV14 and J usage is TRBJ2-6; D is uncertain. Germline V gene lookup returns CDR1 SGHDN and CDR2 FVKESK. The CDR3 contains 16 residues. The ends were cut back, 4 bases at V and 1 base at J, with 11 bases in the middle. CDR3 nucleotide sequence: TGTGCCAGCAGCCCCCTTGGAGCTTCTGGGGCCAACGTCCTGACTTTC. Protein: CASSPLGASGANVLTF.

The chain employs TRBV20-1 and TRBJ2-6; maybe TRBD1 (6 bases). This CDR3 is built from 16 residues. V gave up 3 bases and J gave up 0 bases, with 12 bases separating them. The germline gives CDR1 DFQATT, CDR2 SNEGSKA (reference sequence). Here the CDR3 reads CSASPTGASGANVLTF. The CDR3 region has the DNA TGCAGTGCTAGCCCGACAGGAGCCTCTGGGGCCAACGTCCTGACTTTC.

In this sample, this clonotype turned up a few times. The chain couples TRBV6-6 to TRBJ2-3, with TRBD2 identical over 9 bases. This CDR3 has 15 residues. Germline lookup yields CDR1 MNHNY and CDR2 SVGAGI (reference sequence). With V trimmed by 10 bases and J by 4 bases, 12 bases remained unmatched. The CDR3 DNA sequence: TGTGCCACCACCGGTCCGCGGGGGGGCCCAGATACGCAGTATTTT. This codes for CATTGPRGGPDTQYF.

This clonotype came up a few times. The chain carries TRBV20-1 and TRBJ2-5; D ambiguous. CDR1 is DFQATT, CDR2 SNEGSKA, per germline (reference sequence). V shed 2 bases and J shed 14 bases, with 12 bases lying between them. The length of the CDR3 is 10 residues. Here the CDR3 reads CSARRLLIYF. In nucleotides, the CDR3 is TGCAGTGCTAGAAGGCTTCTAATCTACTTC.

The chain combines TRBV5-1 with TRBJ2-1; perhaps TRBD2 as D (6 bases). This CDR3 is built from 14 residues. V lost 3 bases to trimming and J lost 3 bases, with 10 bases between them. CDR1 and CDR2 from the germline V gene are SGHRS and YFSETQ. The CDR3 here is CASSSEGHYNEQFF. The CDR3 DNA follows: TGCGCCAGCAGCTCGGAGGGCCACTACAATGAGCAGTTCTTC.

The chain is built from TRBV5-1 and TRBJ1-1; D is unresolved. The CDR3 runs 15 residues. V was clipped by 1 base and J by 2 bases, with 12 bases between them. In germline, CDR1 is SGHRS, CDR2 YFSETQ. The CDR3 nucleotides are TGCGCCAGCAGCTTGACAGCGTTCAGAAACACTGAAGCTTTCTTT. It encodes CASSLTAFRNTEAFF.

This clonotype was seen only a few times. The CDR3 sequence: CAIRTGTGVGTEAFF. For the CDR3, the DNA is TGTGCCATCAGGACCGGGACAGGGGTTGGCACTGAAGCTTTCTTT. The rearrangement joins TRBV10-3 to TRBJ1-1; 10 bases fit TRBD1. With 6 bases clipped from V and 4 bases from J, the junction kept 8 bases outside the gene matches. In germline, CDR1 is ENHRY, CDR2 SYGVKD. This CDR3 has 15 amino acids.

This clonotype was seen more than once but under ten times. This chain links TRBV7-9 with TRBJ2-3; 9 bases agree with TRBD1. CDR3 length: 15 amino acids. With V trimmed by 3 bases and J by 5 bases, 6 bases remained unmatched. The germline V gene encodes CDR1 SEHNR and CDR2 FQNEAQ (reference sequence). The chain's CDR3 is CASSLGQGLEDTQYF. In DNA form, the CDR3 reads TGTGCCAGCAGCTTGGGACAGGGCCTGGAAGATACGCAGTATTTT.

This clonotype was seen a handful of times. CDR3 sequence reads: CATSFPVPSGANVLTF. The CDR3 DNA sequence: TGTGCCACCAGCTTTCCAGTCCCCTCTGGGGCCAACGTCCTGACTTTC. The gene calls are TRBV15 and TRBJ2-6; D call uncertain. V lost 5 bases and J 0 bases, leaving 11 bases between the germline ends. The CDR3 is made up of 16 amino acids. Germline values: CDR1 LNHNV, CDR2 YYDKDF (reference sequence).

The table lists this clonotype with a few counts. This rearrangement joins TRBV15 to TRBJ2-7; 9 nucleotides match TRBD1. V dropped 0 bases and J dropped 7; count of bases not matched to a gene: 7. The CDR3 extends over 15 amino acids. CDR1 LNHNV and CDR2 YYDKDF come from the germline V gene (reference sequence). The CDR3 region has the DNA TGTGCCACCAGCAGAGATGGGACAGGGATGGGGGAGCAGTACTTC. Translating gives CATSRDGTGMGEQYF.